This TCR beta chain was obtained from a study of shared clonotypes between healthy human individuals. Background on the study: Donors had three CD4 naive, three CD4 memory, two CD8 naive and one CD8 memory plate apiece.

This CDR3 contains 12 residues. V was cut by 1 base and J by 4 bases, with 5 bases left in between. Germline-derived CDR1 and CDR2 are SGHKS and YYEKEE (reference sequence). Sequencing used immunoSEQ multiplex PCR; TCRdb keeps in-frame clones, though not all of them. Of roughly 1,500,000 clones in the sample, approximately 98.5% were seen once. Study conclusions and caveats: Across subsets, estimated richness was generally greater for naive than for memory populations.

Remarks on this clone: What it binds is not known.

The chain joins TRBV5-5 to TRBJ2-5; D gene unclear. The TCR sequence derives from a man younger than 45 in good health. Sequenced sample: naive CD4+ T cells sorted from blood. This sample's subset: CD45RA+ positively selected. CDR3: CASSLSSETQYF. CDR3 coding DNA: TGTGCCAGCAGCTTGTCTTCAGAGACCCAGTACTTC.